Below are 16 T cell receptor beta chains sequenced from a single sample in a study of response to subunit inactivated influenza vaccine. TCRdb analysed the RT-PCR reads with MiXCR anew, one entry per CDR3 protein. The sample gives 150,000 to 200,000 distinct CDR3 sequences, 12% of which show up once; about 29% is in the top ten. These same data were also listed under a study on T cells expressing NK-cell markers. This second study notes: TCR beta cDNA was generated via 5'RACE template switching incorporating UMIs.

The source was CD8+ T cells sorted from PBMCs, collected roughly 13 days after vaccination. Every receptor here comes from a middle-aged man who received an inactivated influenza vaccine.

This chain joins TRBV9 and TRBJ2-3; 8 bases are shared with TRBD2. The V and J ends lost 0 bases and 3 bases, in that order; junction bases with no gene match: 6. Germline V gene lookup returns CDR1 SGDLS and CDR2 YYNGEE. The CDR3 covers 16 residues. CDR3 sequence (DNA): TGTGCCAGCAGCGTAGAAGCGGGAGTAGAGACAGATACGCAGTATTTT. Its protein product is CASSVEAGVETDTQYF.

A few counts support this clonotype. V usage is TRBV29-1 and J usage is TRBJ2-5, with D possibly TRBD1 on 5 matching bases. Trimming cost V 3 bases and J 3 bases, with 8 bases left between them. This CDR3 spans 12 amino acids. Germline-derived CDR1 and CDR2 are SQVTM and ANQGSEA. Here the CDR3 DNA reads TGCAGCGTTGAGGTAGGGGAAGAGACCCAGTACTTC. It specifies CSVEVGEETQYF.

This clonotype was seen many times. The chain employs TRBV5-6 and TRBJ2-7; no clear D. This CDR3 spans 13 amino acids. V was trimmed by 4 bases and J by 9 bases, leaving 17 bases between them. The germline V gene encodes CDR1 SGHDT and CDR2 YYEEEE. CDR3 protein: CASSTGPGFPQYF. The CDR3, as DNA: TGTGCCAGCAGCACCGGTCCCGGATTCCCGCAGTACTTC. Supplemented by reference TRBV5-6 and TRBJ2-7, the full variable domain reads DAGVTQSPTHLIKTRGQQVTLRCSPKSGHDTVSWYQQALGQGPQFIFQYYEEEERQRGNFPDRFSGHQFPNYSSELNVNALLLGDSALYLCASSTGPGFPQYFGPGTRLTVT.

The genes are TRBV20-1 and TRBJ2-1, with 11 bases that match TRBD2. The CDR3 is 14 residues long. Germline-derived CDR1 and CDR2 are DFQATT and SNEGSKA (reference sequence). The ends lost 6 bases at V and 4 bases at J; junction bases unmatched: 5. The CDR3 sequence: CSAVTSGVYNEQFF. The CDR3, as DNA: TGCAGTGCAGTGACTAGCGGGGTTTACAATGAGCAGTTCTTC.

This clonotype occurred many times. The chain uses TRBV29-1 and TRBJ2-3; no reliable D call. CDR3 size: 14 residues. In germline, CDR1 is SQVTM, CDR2 ANQGSEA. V shed 5 bases and J shed 4 bases, with 16 bases lying between them. CDR3 sequence: CSVSPGRVADTQYF. CDR3 sequence (DNA): TGCAGCGTTAGCCCCGGACGGGTGGCAGATACGCAGTATTTT.

The chain has TRBV12-3 or TRBV12-4 and TRBJ1-1, with D unresolved. V lost 6 bases to trimming and J lost 4 bases, with 15 bases between them. This CDR3 is 14 amino acids long. CDR3 DNA: TGTGCCAGCAGCCGAACCGGTGGGGTCACTGAAGCTTTCTTT. Protein product: CASSRTGGVTEAFF.

The chain links TRBV9 to TRBJ2-1; D remains ambiguous. The CDR3 runs 16 residues. Germline CDR1 reads SGDLS; CDR2 reads YYNGEE. Trimming pared 0 bases from V and 7 bases from J, leaving 17 bases between. CDR3 protein: CASSVGAGVGLNEQFF. The CDR3 nucleotides are TGTGCCAGCAGCGTAGGGGCAGGCGTGGGGTTAAATGAGCAGTTCTTC.

This clonotype was observed at least ten times. This sequence joins TRBV20-1 and TRBJ2-7, with TRBD1 matching over 11 bases. With 0 bases clipped from V and 5 bases from J, the junction kept 6 bases outside the gene matches. CDR3 length equals 15 residues. CDR1 is DFQATT and CDR2 is SNEGSKA in the germline V gene (reference sequence). The CDR3: CSARDPGQGDHEQYF. The CDR3 nucleotides are TGCAGTGCTAGAGACCCGGGACAGGGGGACCACGAGCAGTACTTC.

The chain joins TRBV12-3 or TRBV12-4 to TRBJ1-5; D is unresolved. The V and J ends lost 8 bases and 0 bases respectively, with 8 bases between them. CDR3 size: 13 residues. The CDR3 reads CASLGGSNQPQHF. In nucleotides, the CDR3 is TGTGCCAGCTTGGGAGGTAGCAATCAGCCCCAGCATTTT.

The table lists this clonotype with many counts. The chain is built from TRBV4-3 and TRBJ2-3; D tentatively fits TRBD1 or TRBD2 (5 bases each). Trimming removed 2 bases at V and 2 bases at J, with 14 bases between. The V gene's germline CDR1 is LGHNA and CDR2 YSLEER. This CDR3 spans 16 amino acids. CDR3 amino acids: CASSQIVGPNTDTQYF. CDR3 nucleotides: TGCGCCAGCAGCCAAATCGTGGGACCTAACACAGATACGCAGTATTTT.

The chain couples TRBV15 to TRBJ2-2, with D perhaps TRBD1 (6 bases). V was pared by 1 base and J by 0 bases, with 15 bases between. In germline, CDR1 is LNHNV, CDR2 YYDKDF (reference sequence). CDR3 length: 18 amino acids. CDR3 sequence reads: CATSRVTYGTTNTGELFF. For the CDR3, the DNA is TGTGCCACCAGCAGAGTAACATACGGGACAACGAACACCGGGGAGCTGTTTTTT.

Only a few counts were recorded for this clonotype. The chain recombines TRBV28 with TRBJ1-5; the D is unclear. The length of the CDR3 is 16 residues. Trimming removed 3 bases at V and 5 bases at J, with 17 bases between. Germline CDR1 reads MDHEN; CDR2 reads SYDVKM. The CDR3 spells CASSLYPGLSYQPQHF. DNA of the CDR3: TGTGCCAGCAGTTTGTATCCGGGTTTAAGTTATCAGCCCCAGCATTTT.

This chain connects TRBV7-2 to TRBJ2-1; D unclear. Trimming stripped 1 base from V and 4 bases from J, with 11 bases between. The CDR3 is made up of 15 amino acids. The germline CDR1 and CDR2 sequences are SGHTA and FQGNSA. CDR3 DNA sequence: TGTGCCAGCAGCTTAGTGATTGGACGGTACAATGAGCAGTTCTTC. It codes for CASSLVIGRYNEQFF.

This clonotype showed up many times. The chain joins TRBV5-6 to TRBJ2-7; D is unresolved. Germline-derived CDR1 and CDR2 are SGHDT and YYEEEE. This CDR3 contains 14 residues. Trimming left V 4 bases short and J 2 bases short, with 13 bases between. CDR3 in amino acids: CASSTPGRTYEQYF. Here the CDR3 DNA reads TGTGCCAGCAGCACCCCGGGTCGCACCTACGAGCAGTACTTC.

There are many counts of this clonotype. V and J are TRBV3-1 and TRBJ2-3; D is undetermined. CDR1 LGHDT and CDR2 YNNKEL come from the germline V gene (reference sequence). The V end was cut by 0 bases, the J end by 2 bases, with 6 bases between. The CDR3 is 14 residues long. Written as DNA, the CDR3 is TGTGCCAGCAGCCAAGAGAAGGACACAGATACGCAGTATTTT. This gives the protein CASSQEKDTDTQYF.

This clonotype was counted only a few times. V and J are TRBV18 and TRBJ1-1; the D is unclear. Trimming cost V 0 bases and J 8 bases, with 16 bases left between them. The CDR3 contains 15 residues. Germline CDR1 KGHSH, CDR2 LQKENI. The CDR3 loop is CASSPPITASVEAFF. In DNA, the CDR3 is TGTGCCAGCTCACCACCTATCACCGCTTCTGTCGAAGCTTTCTTT. The variable domain in full, completed from reference TRBV18 and TRBJ1-1, reads NAGVMQNPRHLVRRRGQEARLRCSPMKGHSHVYWYRQLPEEGLKFMVYLQKENIIDESGMPKERFSAEFPKEGPSILRIQQVVRGDSAAYFCASSPPITASVEAFFGQGTRLTVV.